The sequence of this TCR beta chain was determined in a study of regulatory T cells in long-lasting Graves disease. Described time point: newly diagnosed GD, antithyroid drugs for less than 3 months. Following extraction of RNA from PBMCs, that RNA was used to make the TCR library. Study-wide results and limits: Persistent disease was associated with favored TRBV28 usage and with favored use of TRBJ1-2 and TRBJ2-5. The sample size was small, and this may have reduced accuracy.

The germline V gene encodes CDR1 MGHRA and CDR2 YSYEKL. V lost 3 bases, J lost 0 bases, and 5 bases stayed unmatched. The CDR3 is made up of 15 amino acids. CDR3-region Arm-PCR and iRepertoire HTBI primers produced the TCR beta libraries. In TCRdb, the multiplex PCR reads were re-called with MiXCR into one record per CDR3 protein. The profile covers over 400,000 distinct CDR3 sequences, with 12% to 15% appearing a single time and approximately 15% taken by the ten largest. This clonotype was picked up a small number of times. Its target is not known. These data were likewise used in another study, on T cells in Graves' hyperthyroidism and ophthalmopathy. That study reports: Uncontrolled infection, other autoimmune disease, pregnancy or lactation barred patients from enrollment.

This sequence originates from a woman aged 50 to 65 with Graves disease. The sample in question was peripheral blood mononuclear cells (PBMCs), obtained at new diagnosis, from a patient treated with antithyroid drugs. V and J are TRBV4-1 and TRBJ2-7; the match to TRBD2 covers 7 bases. The chain's CDR3 is CASSQVAGTSYEQYF. The CDR3 nucleotides read TGCGCCAGCAGCCAGGTAGCGGGTACCTCCTACGAGCAGTACTTC.